The 4 T cell receptor beta chains below were found in one sample sequenced in a study of cytomegalovirus exposure and HLA in healthy donors. PCR used 60 Vbeta primers and 13 Jbeta primers. TCRdb keeps only in-frame clones here, not all; method: immunoSEQ multiplex PCR. Counted here are some 200,000 clones, 75% to 85% occurring once; the ten biggest clones make up under 0.9%. The specimen was PBMCs. These receptors were obtained from a young woman in good health and CMV-seronegative.

The V call is TRBV29-1, the J call TRBJ1-1; 9 bases agree with TRBD1. Per germline, CDR1 SQVTM and CDR2 ANQGSEA. V dropped 4 bases and J dropped 1; count of bases not matched to a gene: 4. The CDR3 extends over 14 amino acids. CDR3: CSVADRGRNTEAFF. In nucleotides, the CDR3 is TGCAGCGTTGCGGACAGGGGCAGGAACACTGAAGCTTTCTTT. Supplemented by reference TRBV29-1 and TRBJ1-1, the full variable domain reads SAVISQKPSRDICQRGTSLTIQCQVDSQVTMMFWYRQQPGQSLTLIATANQGSEATYESGFVIDKFPISRPNLTFSTLTVSNMSPEDSSIYLCSVADRGRNTEAFFGQGTRLTVV.

The chain recombines TRBV27 with TRBJ2-2; 12 positions match TRBD2. The length of the CDR3 is 15 residues. The germline gives CDR1 MNHEY, CDR2 SMNVEV (reference sequence). J lost 6 bases, V lost 9 bases, and 8 bases had no gene match. The CDR3 spells CASVRTSGKAGELFF. The CDR3, as DNA: TGTGCCAGTGTAAGGACTAGCGGGAAGGCCGGGGAGCTGTTTTTT.

CDR3 residues: CASSFGTGYQPQHF. The CDR3 DNA reads TGTGCCAGCAGCTTCGGGACAGGGTATCAGCCCCAGCATTTT. The chain carries TRBV5-5 and TRBJ1-5; 9 bases line up with TRBD1. CDR3 size: 14 residues. The V and J ends lost 2 bases and 5 bases, in that order; junction bases with no gene match: 2. Germline-derived CDR1 and CDR2 are SGHKS and YYEKEE (reference sequence).

This chain uses TRBV7-9 with TRBJ2-2; 12 bases are a match to TRBD2. Unmatched junction bases numbered 9, after V lost 4 bases and J lost 6 bases. This CDR3 spans 17 amino acids. In germline, CDR1 is SEHNR, CDR2 FQNEAQ (reference sequence). CDR3 in DNA: TGTGCCAGCAGCTCCCCCCCTAGCGGGGGGGTTCCCGGGGAGCTGTTTTTT. Protein sequence: CASSSPPSGGVPGELFF.